The T cell receptor beta chain under discussion was sequenced for a study of shared clonotypes between healthy human individuals. In the original workflow: Junction-only sequences without quality scores came from ImmunoSEQ, so filtering differed. TCRdb's copy holds only in-frame clones and misses some; the assay was immunoSEQ multiplex PCR. V, J and clone size were drawn from that table, and D and trimming were deduced from the DNA. This table has about 600,000 clones, roughly 96% appearing once. Terminally differentiated effector memory CD45RA+ cells were left out of the naive CD8 fraction, which was CD45RO-negative and positively selected for CCR7. Source material: naive CD8+ T cells sorted from blood. This sequence originates from a woman aged 25 to 39 in good health.

CDR3: CASSEETPTDTQYF. The CDR3 bases are TGTGCCAGCAGCGAAGAAACACCCACAGATACGCAGTATTTT. This chain uses TRBV9 with TRBJ2-3; D unclear. V was clipped by 3 bases and J by 2 bases, with 10 bases between them. CDR1 is SGDLS and CDR2 is YYNGEE in the germline V gene. This CDR3 is 14 amino acids long.